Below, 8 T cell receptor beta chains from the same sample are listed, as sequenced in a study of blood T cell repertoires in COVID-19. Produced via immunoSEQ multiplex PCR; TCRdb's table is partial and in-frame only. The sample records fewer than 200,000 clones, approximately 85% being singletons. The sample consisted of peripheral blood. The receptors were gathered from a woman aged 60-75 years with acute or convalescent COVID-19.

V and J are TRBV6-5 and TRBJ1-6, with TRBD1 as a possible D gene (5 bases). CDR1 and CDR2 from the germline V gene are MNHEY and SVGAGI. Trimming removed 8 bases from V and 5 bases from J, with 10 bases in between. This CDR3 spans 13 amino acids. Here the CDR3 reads CASHETDNSPLHF. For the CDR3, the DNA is TGTGCCAGCCACGAGACAGATAATTCACCCCTCCACTTT.

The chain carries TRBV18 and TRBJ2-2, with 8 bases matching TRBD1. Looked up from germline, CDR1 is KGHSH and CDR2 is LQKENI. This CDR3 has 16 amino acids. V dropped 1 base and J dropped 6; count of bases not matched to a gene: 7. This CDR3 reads CASSPLVTGGPGELFF. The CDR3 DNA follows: TGTGCCAGCTCACCACTCGTTACAGGGGGTCCCGGGGAGCTGTTTTTT.

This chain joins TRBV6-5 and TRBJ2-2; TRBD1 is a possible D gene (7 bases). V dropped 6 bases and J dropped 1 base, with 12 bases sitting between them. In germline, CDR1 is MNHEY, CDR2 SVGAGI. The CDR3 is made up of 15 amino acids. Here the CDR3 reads CASRAGQQNTGELFF. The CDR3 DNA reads TGTGCCAGCAGGGCGGGACAGCAGAACACCGGGGAGCTGTTTTTT.

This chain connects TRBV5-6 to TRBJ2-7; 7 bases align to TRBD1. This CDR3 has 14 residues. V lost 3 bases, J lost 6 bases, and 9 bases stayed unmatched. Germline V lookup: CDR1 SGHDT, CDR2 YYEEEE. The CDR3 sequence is CASSSGHPGGEQYV. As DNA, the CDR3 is TGTGCCAGCAGCTCCGGACACCCAGGGGGCGAGCAGTACGTC.

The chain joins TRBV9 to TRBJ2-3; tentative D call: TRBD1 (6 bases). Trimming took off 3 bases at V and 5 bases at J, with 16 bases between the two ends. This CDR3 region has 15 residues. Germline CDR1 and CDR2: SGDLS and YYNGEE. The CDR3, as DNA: TGTGCCAGCAGCGCTACGGTACGAGGGGGAGATACGCAGTATTTT. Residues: CASSATVRGGDTQYF.

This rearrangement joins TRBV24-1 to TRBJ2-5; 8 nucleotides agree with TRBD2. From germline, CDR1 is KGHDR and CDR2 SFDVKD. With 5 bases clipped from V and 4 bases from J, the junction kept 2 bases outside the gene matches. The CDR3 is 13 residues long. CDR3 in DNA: TGTGCCACCAGTGGCCTAGCGGGAGAGACCCAGTACTTC. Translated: CATSGLAGETQYF.

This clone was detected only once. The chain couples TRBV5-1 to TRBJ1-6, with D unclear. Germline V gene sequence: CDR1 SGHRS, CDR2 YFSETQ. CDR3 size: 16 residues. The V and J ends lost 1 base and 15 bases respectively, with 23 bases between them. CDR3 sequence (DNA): TGCGCCAGCAGCTTGAACTCCGAGGGTCAAATTCGGGTCCTCCACTTT. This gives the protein CASSLNSEGQIRVLHF.

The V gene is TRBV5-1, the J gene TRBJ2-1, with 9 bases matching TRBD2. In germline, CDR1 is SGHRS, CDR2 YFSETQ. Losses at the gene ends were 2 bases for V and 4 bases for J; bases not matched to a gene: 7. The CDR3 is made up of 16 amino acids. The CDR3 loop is CASSFVSGRTYNEQFF. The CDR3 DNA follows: TGCGCCAGCAGCTTCGTTAGCGGGAGAACTTACAATGAGCAGTTCTTC.